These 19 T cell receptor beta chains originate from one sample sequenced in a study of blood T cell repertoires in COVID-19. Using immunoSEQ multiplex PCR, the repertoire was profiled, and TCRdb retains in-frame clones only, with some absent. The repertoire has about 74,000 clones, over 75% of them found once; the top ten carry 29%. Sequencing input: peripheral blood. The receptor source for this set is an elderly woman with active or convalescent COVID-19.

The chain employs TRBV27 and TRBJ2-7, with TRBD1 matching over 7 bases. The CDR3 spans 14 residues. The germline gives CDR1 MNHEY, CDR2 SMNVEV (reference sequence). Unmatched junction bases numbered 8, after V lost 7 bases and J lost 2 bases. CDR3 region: CASTKNGQAYEQYF. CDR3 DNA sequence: TGTGCCAGCACGAAAAATGGACAGGCCTACGAGCAGTACTTC.

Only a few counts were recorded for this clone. CDR3 nucleotide sequence: TGTGCCAGCAGAGGACTAGCTCCCGCCTCCTACAATGAGCAGTTCTTC. It codes for CASRGLAPASYNEQFF. This chain uses TRBV28 with TRBJ2-1; 8 bases line up with TRBD2. Trimming at V came to 6 bases and at J to 0 bases, leaving 7 bases not matched to a gene. CDR3 size: 16 residues. Germline CDR1 is MDHEN and CDR2 is SYDVKM.

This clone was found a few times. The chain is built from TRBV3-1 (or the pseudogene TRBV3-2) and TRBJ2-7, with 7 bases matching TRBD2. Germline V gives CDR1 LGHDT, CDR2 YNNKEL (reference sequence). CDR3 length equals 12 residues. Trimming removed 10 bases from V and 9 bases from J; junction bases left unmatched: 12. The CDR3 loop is CATGGFAGSQYF. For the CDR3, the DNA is TGTGCCACCGGGGGGTTCGCGGGGTCGCAGTACTTC.

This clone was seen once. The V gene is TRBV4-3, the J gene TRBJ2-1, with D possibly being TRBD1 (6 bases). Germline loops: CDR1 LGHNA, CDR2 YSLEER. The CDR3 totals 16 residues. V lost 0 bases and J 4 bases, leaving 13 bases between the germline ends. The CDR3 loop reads CASSQDLAQGYNEQFF. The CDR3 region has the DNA TGCGCCAGCAGCCAAGATTTGGCGCAGGGGTACAATGAGCAGTTCTTC.

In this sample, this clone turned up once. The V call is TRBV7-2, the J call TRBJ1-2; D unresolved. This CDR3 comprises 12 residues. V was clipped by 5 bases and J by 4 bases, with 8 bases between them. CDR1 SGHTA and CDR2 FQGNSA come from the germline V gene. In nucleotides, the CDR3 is TGTGCCAGCAGCGCTCAGGTCTATGGCTACACCTTC. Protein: CASSAQVYGYTF.

In DNA form, the CDR3 reads TGTGCCAGCAGCTTGGTCGGGTACACTGAAGCTTTCTTT. Amino acids: CASSLVGYTEAFF. This chain connects TRBV5-8 to TRBJ1-1; D gene ambiguous. The CDR3 is made up of 13 amino acids. Germline CDR1 is SGHTS and CDR2 is YDEGEE. The V gene lost 0 bases and the J gene lost 3 bases, with 6 bases spanning the gap.

CDR3 protein: CASSFEAVENEQFF. For the CDR3, the DNA is TGTGCCAGCAGCTTTGAGGCAGTGGAAAATGAGCAGTTCTTC. The chain employs TRBV5-5 and TRBJ2-1; D not certain. CDR3 length equals 14 residues. Germline CDR1 reads SGHKS; CDR2 reads YYEKEE (reference sequence). V lost 2 bases, J lost 7 bases, and 13 bases lay in between.

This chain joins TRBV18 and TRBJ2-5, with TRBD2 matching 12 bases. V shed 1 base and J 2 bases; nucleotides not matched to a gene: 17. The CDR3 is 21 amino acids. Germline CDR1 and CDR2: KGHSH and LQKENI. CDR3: CASSPRLMLAGGADTQETQYF. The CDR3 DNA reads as TGTGCCAGCTCACCACGACTCATGCTAGCGGGGGGGGCCGACACACAAGAGACCCAGTACTTC.

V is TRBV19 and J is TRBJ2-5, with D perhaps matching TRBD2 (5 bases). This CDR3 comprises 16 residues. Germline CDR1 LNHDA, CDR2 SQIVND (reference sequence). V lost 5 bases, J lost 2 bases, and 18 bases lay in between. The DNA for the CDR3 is TGTGCCAGTAGTCAGTCGAAGATAGCGTTTCAAGAGACCCAGTACTTC. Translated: CASSQSKIAFQETQYF.

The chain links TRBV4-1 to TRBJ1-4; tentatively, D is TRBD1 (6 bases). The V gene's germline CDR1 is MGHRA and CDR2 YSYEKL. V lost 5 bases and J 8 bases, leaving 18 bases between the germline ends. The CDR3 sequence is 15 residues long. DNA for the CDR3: TGCGCCAGCAGCTCCGTTCAGGACAGAACAGAAAAACTGTTTTTT. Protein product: CASSSVQDRTEKLFF.

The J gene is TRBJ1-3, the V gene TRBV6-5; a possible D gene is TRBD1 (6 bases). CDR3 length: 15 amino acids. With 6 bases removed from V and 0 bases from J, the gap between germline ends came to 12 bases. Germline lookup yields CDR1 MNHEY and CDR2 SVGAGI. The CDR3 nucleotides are TGTGCCAGCAGCCTGAACAGGGACTCTGGAAACACCATATATTTT. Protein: CASSLNRDSGNTIYF.

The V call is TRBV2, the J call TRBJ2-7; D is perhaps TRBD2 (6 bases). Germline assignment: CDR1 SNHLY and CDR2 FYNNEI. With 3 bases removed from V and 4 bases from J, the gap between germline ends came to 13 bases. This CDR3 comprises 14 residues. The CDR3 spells CASSESGGVYEQYF. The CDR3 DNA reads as TGTGCCAGCAGTGAGTCCGGGGGAGTATACGAGCAGTACTTC.

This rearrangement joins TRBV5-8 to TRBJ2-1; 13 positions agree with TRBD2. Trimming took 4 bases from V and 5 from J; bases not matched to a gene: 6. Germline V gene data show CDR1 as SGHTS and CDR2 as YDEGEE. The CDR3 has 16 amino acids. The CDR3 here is CASSTRLAGGNNEQFF. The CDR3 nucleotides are TGTGCCAGCAGCACAAGACTAGCGGGGGGTAACAATGAGCAGTTCTTC.

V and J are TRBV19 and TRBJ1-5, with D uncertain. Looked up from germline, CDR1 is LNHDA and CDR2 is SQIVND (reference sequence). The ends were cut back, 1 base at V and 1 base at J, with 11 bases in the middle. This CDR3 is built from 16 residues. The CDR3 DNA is TGTGCCAGTAGTATAGGACGGGTTGTGAGCAATCAGCCCCAGCATTTT. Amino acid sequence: CASSIGRVVSNQPQHF.

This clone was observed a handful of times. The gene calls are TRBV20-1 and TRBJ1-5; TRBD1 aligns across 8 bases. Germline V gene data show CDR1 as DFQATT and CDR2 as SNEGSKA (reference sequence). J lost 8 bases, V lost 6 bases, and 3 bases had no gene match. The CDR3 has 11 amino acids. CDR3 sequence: CSATTGEPQHF. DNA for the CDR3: TGCAGTGCAACGACAGGGGAGCCCCAGCATTTT.

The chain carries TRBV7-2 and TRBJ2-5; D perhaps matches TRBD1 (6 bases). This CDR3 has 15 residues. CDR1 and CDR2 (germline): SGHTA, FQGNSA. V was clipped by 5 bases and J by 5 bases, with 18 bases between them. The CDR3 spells CASSTEGTPGETQYF. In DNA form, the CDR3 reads TGTGCCAGCAGCACCGAGGGGACACCCGGGGAGACCCAGTACTTC.

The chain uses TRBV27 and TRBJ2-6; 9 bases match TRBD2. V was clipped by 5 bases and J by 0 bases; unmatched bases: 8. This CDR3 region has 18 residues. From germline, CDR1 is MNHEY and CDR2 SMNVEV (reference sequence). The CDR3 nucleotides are TGTGCCAGCAGTCTCTTGGGACTAGCCCCCTCTGGGGCCAACGTCCTGACTTTC. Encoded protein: CASSLLGLAPSGANVLTF.

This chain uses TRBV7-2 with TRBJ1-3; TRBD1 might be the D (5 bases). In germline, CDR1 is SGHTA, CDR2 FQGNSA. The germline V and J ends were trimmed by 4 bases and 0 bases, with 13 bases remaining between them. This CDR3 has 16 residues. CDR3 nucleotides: TGTGCCAGCAGCTCAAACTTTCAGGGCTCTGGAAACACCATATATTTT. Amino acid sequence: CASSSNFQGSGNTIYF.

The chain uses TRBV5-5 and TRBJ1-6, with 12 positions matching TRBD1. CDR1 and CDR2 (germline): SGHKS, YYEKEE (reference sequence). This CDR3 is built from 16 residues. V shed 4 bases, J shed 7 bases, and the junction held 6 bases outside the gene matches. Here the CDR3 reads CASSGTGGRSNSPLHF. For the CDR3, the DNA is TGTGCCAGCAGCGGGACAGGGGGCCGTAGCAATTCACCCCTCCACTTT.